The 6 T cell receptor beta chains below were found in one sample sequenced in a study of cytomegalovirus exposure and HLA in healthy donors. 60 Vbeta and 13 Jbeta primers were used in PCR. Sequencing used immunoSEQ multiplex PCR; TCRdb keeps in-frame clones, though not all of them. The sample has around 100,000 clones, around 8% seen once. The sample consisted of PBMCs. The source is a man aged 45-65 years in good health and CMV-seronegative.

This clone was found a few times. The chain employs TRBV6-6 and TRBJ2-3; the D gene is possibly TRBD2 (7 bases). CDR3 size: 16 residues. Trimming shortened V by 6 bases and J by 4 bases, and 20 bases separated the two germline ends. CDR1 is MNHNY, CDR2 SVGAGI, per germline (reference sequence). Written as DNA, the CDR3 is TGTGCCAGCAGCTACGGCTTCCGGGGGGCGTCAGATACGCAGTATTTT. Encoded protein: CASSYGFRGASDTQYF.

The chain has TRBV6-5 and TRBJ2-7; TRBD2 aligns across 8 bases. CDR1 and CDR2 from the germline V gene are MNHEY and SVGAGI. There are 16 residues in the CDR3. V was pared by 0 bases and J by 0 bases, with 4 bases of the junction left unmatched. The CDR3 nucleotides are TGTGCCAGCAGTTACTCCAGCGCGGGAGGCTCCTACGAGCAGTACTTC. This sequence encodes CASSYSSAGGSYEQYF.

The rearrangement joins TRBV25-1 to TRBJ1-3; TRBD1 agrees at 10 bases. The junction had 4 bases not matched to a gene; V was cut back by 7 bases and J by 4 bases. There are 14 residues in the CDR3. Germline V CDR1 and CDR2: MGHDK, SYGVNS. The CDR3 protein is CASTDRGPGNTIYF. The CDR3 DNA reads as TGTGCCAGCACCGACAGGGGGCCGGGAAACACCATATATTTT.

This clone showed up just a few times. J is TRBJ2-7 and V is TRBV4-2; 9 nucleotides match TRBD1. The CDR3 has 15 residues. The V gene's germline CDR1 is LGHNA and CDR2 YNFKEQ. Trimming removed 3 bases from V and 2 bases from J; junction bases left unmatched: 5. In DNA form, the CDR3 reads TGTGCCAGCAGCCAGGAGGACAGGGGACCCTACGAGCAGTACTTC. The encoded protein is CASSQEDRGPYEQYF.

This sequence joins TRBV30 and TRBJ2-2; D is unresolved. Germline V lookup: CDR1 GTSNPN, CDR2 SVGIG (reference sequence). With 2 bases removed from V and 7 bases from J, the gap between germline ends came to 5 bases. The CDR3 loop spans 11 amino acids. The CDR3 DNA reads TGTGCCTGGAGTTCGGGCGGGGAGCTGTTTTTT. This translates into CAWSSGGELFF.

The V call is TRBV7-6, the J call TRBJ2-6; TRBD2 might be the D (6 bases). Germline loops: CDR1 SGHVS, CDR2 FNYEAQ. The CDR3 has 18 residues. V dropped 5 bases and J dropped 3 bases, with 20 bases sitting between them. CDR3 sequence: CASSPQTPTSFGANVLTF. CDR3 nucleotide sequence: TGTGCCAGCAGCCCCCAAACCCCCACTAGCTTTGGGGCCAACGTCCTGACTTTC.